This TCR beta chain was sequenced during a study of OX40 agonist ivuxolimab in advanced cancers. Concerning the study at large: The costimulatory receptor OX40 (CD134) was targeted by ivuxolimab, a fully human IgG2 agonistic monoclonal antibody. Intravenous ivuxolimab was administered to patients every 2 weeks at six dose levels: 0.01, 0.1, 0.3, 1.5, 3 and 10 mg/kg. Of the roughly 50 dose-escalation patients, hepatocellular carcinoma was present in about 19, melanoma in about 15, renal cell carcinoma in 9 and head and neck cancer in 9. The dose-escalation cohort was around 83% male with a mean age of roughly 62 years, ranging from about 20 to 80. Patients were allowed to have had prior anti-PD-1, anti-PD-L1 or anti-CTLA-4 therapy, and 40% to 45% of the dose-escalation patients had previously received checkpoint inhibitors. Partial responses occurred in three dose-escalation patients: two with cutaneous melanoma and one with hepatocellular carcinoma. The point of sequencing TCRbeta in the periphery was to test whether ivuxolimab changed TCR sequence diversity and drove clonal T-cell expansion. The paper reports the monotherapy dose-escalation portion (N of about 51 patients) of the phase I ivuxolimab trial. What the authors observed across the whole study: In partial responders in the 0.1-3.0 mg/kg groups, normalized peripheral clonal expansion was found to be among the lowest, especially among CD8+ T cells. Low levels of normalized T-cell clonal expansion were also seen in some nonresponding patients. The antigen specificity of the clonally expanded peripheral T cells was not determined. After ivuxolimab, CD8+ T cells had more expanded clones than CD4+ T cells on average. At doses of 0.1 to 3.0 mg/kg, clonal expansion of both CD4+ and CD8+ blood T cells was observed from baseline to week 6.

Patients with a history of autoimmune disease or receiving systemic immunosuppression were excluded from the trial. Peripheral blood for TCR sequencing was collected from all dose cohorts at baseline, on cycle 4 day 1, and on cycle 7 day 1. The samples were drawn from a first-in-human, open-label, multicenter phase I dose-escalation trial of ivuxolimab. Adults with locally advanced or metastatic melanoma, renal cell, hepatocellular, or head and neck squamous cell carcinoma were enrolled in the trial. Before TCR sequencing, CD4+ T cells and CD8+ T cells from peripheral blood were sorted into separate populations. Genomic DNA was extracted from sorted cells for sequencing of the TCRbeta CDR3 region. The immunoSEQ Assay was used to sequence the TCRbeta CDR3 regions. In TCRdb, the immuneACCESS table is reduced to in-frame sequences with V and J assigned. These tables do not hold every clone; where another copy was compared, an unresolved V gene accounts for under half, and the others remain unexplained. This sample is represented by roughly 74,000 clones; about 89% of them were singletons. More than 0.5% of the sample rests with the top ten.

As for this clone: Its cognate antigen has yet to be identified. Nothing much larger sits one base from this clone, and base qualities are not available.

V was cut back by 3 bases and J by 10 bases, leaving a gap of 13 bases between them. From the cysteine up to the phenylalanine, the CDR3 has a length of 14 residues. Left in the record is the CDR3 DNA by itself, 42 bases read in frame from the first base. Via the germline V gene (reference sequence), CDR1 is WNHNN and CDR2 SYGVQD. The sequence joins TRBV10-1 to TRBJ2-6, with the D gene not clear enough to name. The sequencing here drew on CD4+ or CD8+ T cells sorted from blood, taken in a trial of the OX40 agonist ivuxolimab. The receptor comes from an adult with an advanced solid tumor such as melanoma, head and neck, liver or kidney cancer. The CDR3 region: CASSDSGSRNVLTF. The DNA sequence reads TGCGCCAGCAGTGACTCTGGCAGCCGAAACGTCCTGACTTTC.